This is a list of T cell receptor beta chains from one sample in a study of Graves' ophthalmopathy and Graves' hyperthyroidism. TCRdb re-called the multiplex PCR reads with MiXCR, one entry per CDR3 protein. This table holds about 1.2 million distinct CDR3 sequences, about two fifths found once. The sample consisted of peripheral blood or thyroid tissue (not recorded which). All receptors come from an adult man with Graves' hyperthyroidism. CDR3s include the opening cysteine and the closing phenylalanine or tryptophan. A D gene is named only where the DNA matches it firmly. The size entry is marked missing in some rows and otherwise reads once, few, many or a size class.

size: many; V: TRBV5-5; D: -; J: TRBJ1-1; DNA: TGTGCCAGCAGGCTTCGGACGGGAAACACTGAAGCTTTCTTT; CDR3: CASRLRTGNTEAFF
size: -; V: TRBV10-3; D: -; J: TRBJ1-5; DNA: TGTGCCATCAGTGGGGGGAGGGGAGAGACCCAGCATTTT; CDR3: CAISGGRGETQHF
size: many; V: TRBV10-3; D: TRBD1; J: TRBJ1-4; DNA: TGTGCCACGGGAGAGACAGGGGGTGAAAAACTGTTTTTT; CDR3: CATGETGGEKLFF
size: few; V: TRBV5-4; D: TRBD2; J: TRBJ2-6; DNA: TGTGCCAGCAGCTCCCCCCGAATAGCGGGTATCTCTGGGGCCAACGTCCTGACTTTC; CDR3: CASSSPRIAGISGANVLTF
size: many; V: TRBV10-2; D: -; J: TRBJ1-5; DNA: TGCGCCAGCAGTGAGTCGTGGTGGGAATGGCAGACCGGTAGGAATCAGCCCCAGCATTTT; CDR3: CASSESWWEWQTGRNQPQHF
size: -; V: TRBV7-9; D: -; J: TRBJ1-2; DNA: TGTGCCAGCAGCCGCTACAGGGAATTGGGTGGCTACACCTTC; CDR3: CASSRYRELGGYTF
size: many; V: TRBV10-3; D: -; J: TRBJ1-4; DNA: TGTGCCATCAGTGAGTCTAAAGGGCCGACTAATGAAAAACTGTTTTTT; CDR3: CAISESKGPTNEKLFF
size: -; V: TRBV27; D: -; J: TRBJ1-1; DNA: TGTGCCAGCATCAAGAGACAGCGTTCGGGGAAAGCTTTCTTT; CDR3: CASIKRQRSGKAFF
size: -; V: TRBV2; D: TRBD1; J: TRBJ1-4; DNA: TGTGCCAGCAGTGGACGACAGGGAGGCCGGGAAAAACTGTTTTTT; CDR3: CASSGRQGGREKLFF
size: many; V: TRBV20-1; D: TRBD1; J: TRBJ1-6; DNA: TGCAGTGCTAATTTGGGACAGGCAGGTTCACCCCTCCACTTT; CDR3: CSANLGQAGSPLHF
size: -; V: TRBV25-1; D: TRBD1; J: TRBJ1-6; DNA: TGTGCCAGCAGTGAATATAGAACACAGGGGAAGGGCTCACCCCTCCACTTT; CDR3: CASSEYRTQGKGSPLHF
size: -; V: TRBV7-2; D: TRBD1; J: TRBJ1-6; DNA: TGTGCCAGCAGCCCGTCGACAGGGAGACGAAATTCACCCCTCCACTTT; CDR3: CASSPSTGRRNSPLHF
size: few; V: TRBV28; D: -; J: TRBJ2-5; DNA: TGTGCCAGCAGCACACTAGACGTGGGGGAGACCCAGTACTTC; CDR3: CASSTLDVGETQYF
size: few; V: TRBV7-2; D: TRBD1; J: TRBJ2-7; DNA: TGTGCCAGCAGCTTATGGGGAGGACAGGGGGCAGGAGGGAGCATGTACGAGCAGTACTTC; CDR3: CASSLWGGQGAGGSMYEQYF
size: many; V: TRBV20-1; D: TRBD2; J: TRBJ2-2; DNA: TGCAGTGCCGTCCTAGCGGCGGGAACCGGGGAGCTGTTTTTT; CDR3: CSAVLAAGTGELFF
size: many; V: TRBV7-8; D: -; J: TRBJ1-1; DNA: TGTGCCAGCAGCTTAGATTGGGGGATGAACACTGAAGCTTTCTTT; CDR3: CASSLDWGMNTEAFF